The clone carrying this T cell receptor (beta chain) was seen many times. As yet, its antigen is unknown. The data derive from a study of neurological immune-mediated disorders. Study information: The approximately 34 multiple sclerosis patients comprised about 30 that were relapsing-remitting and 3 that were secondary progressive.

Whole-study results and caveats: The repertoires of 18 of 34 multiple sclerosis patients were placed by phylogenetic grouping in a single related-CDR3 cluster, which may be a signature.

The making of cDNA relied on 5'RACE with 10-nucleotide random UMIs. TCRdb ran MiXCR on the 5' RACE reads and lists one entry per CDR3 protein. The sample consists of 70,000 or so distinct CDR3 sequences, 2.5% to 3.5% of them appearing once. The CDR3 is made up of 12 amino acids. The germline V gene has CDR1 DFQATT and CDR2 SNEGSKA (reference sequence). Trimming pared 8 bases from V and 4 bases from J, leaving 9 bases between. Material for sequencing was PBMCs. V usage is TRBV20-1 and J usage is TRBJ1-6; D might be TRBD1 (5 bases). This TCR derives from a woman in her fifties or sixties with multiple sclerosis. CDR3 region: CSSGTYNSPLHF. In nucleotides, the CDR3 is TGCAGTTCCGGGACGTATAATTCACCCCTCCACTTT.